One sample yielded the 29 T cell receptor beta chains listed below, sequenced in a study of cytomegalovirus exposure and HLA in healthy donors (dated by TCRdb to about 2017). Preparation of the library involved the immunoSEQ multiplex PCR assay. For the multiplex PCR, a mixture combining 60 forward primers for TCR Vbeta segments and 13 reverse primers for TCR Jbeta segments was used. As stored in TCRdb, this immuneACCESS dataset retains in-frame rearrangements with V and J assigned. A fraction of the clones does not appear; measured against another copy, unresolved V genes explain less than half of the discrepancy, and the remainder lacks a known reason. Across this sample there are about 180,000 clones, with over 70% seen only once. Roughly 0.5% of the sample rests with the top ten. Sequencing was carried out using PBMCs. Receptors originate from a woman aged 50 to 65 in good health and CMV-seronegative.

The chain carries TRBV5-1 and TRBJ2-1; the match to TRBD1 covers 8 bases. This CDR3 contains 19 residues. The germline V gene encodes CDR1 SGHRS and CDR2 YFSETQ. The junction had 21 bases not matched to a gene; V was cut back by 4 bases and J by 6 bases. The CDR3 reads CASSLIRGQVKVVGNEQFF. CDR3 coding DNA: TGCGCCAGCAGCCTAATAAGGGGACAGGTGAAGGTTGTGGGCAATGAGCAGTTCTTC.

The sample holds one count of this clone. The chain combines TRBV4-1 with TRBJ2-7; TRBD2 aligns across 7 bases. The germline V gene encodes CDR1 MGHRA and CDR2 YSYEKL. This CDR3 spans 17 amino acids. V shed 3 bases and J 0 bases; nucleotides not matched to a gene: 11. This CDR3 is CASSQGGTPRSSYEQYF. In nucleotides, the CDR3 is TGCGCCAGCAGCCAGGGGGGGACTCCTAGGAGCTCCTACGAGCAGTACTTC.

This chain connects TRBV15 to TRBJ2-3; 15 bases are shared with TRBD2. V gave up 3 bases and J gave up 1 base; unmatched junction bases: 2. Looked up from germline, CDR1 is LNHNV and CDR2 is YYDKDF (reference sequence). This CDR3 has 17 amino acids. CDR3 DNA: TGTGCCACCAGCAGGGGACTAGCGGGGGGACGCACAGATACGCAGTATTTT. It is translated as CATSRGLAGGRTDTQYF.

The genes are TRBV28 and TRBJ1-1; the match to TRBD1 covers 10 bases. There are 14 residues in the CDR3. Germline loops: CDR1 MDHEN, CDR2 SYDVKM. V was clipped by 3 bases and J by 5 bases; unmatched bases: 3. The CDR3 region is CASSLGQGMTEAFF. CDR3 sequence (DNA): TGTGCCAGCAGTTTGGGACAGGGGATGACTGAAGCTTTCTTT.

Comments on this clone: The same CDR3 can be traced to other DNA sequences in this sample. V usage is TRBV6-5 and J usage is TRBJ1-4, with 8 bases matching TRBD1. V lost 9 bases and J lost 10; bases outside the gene matches: 10. This CDR3 has 13 residues. Germline CDR1 and CDR2: MNHEY and SVGAGI. In DNA form, the CDR3 reads TGTGCCAGTAGCGCACGGGACAGGATAAAACTGTTTTTT. Its translation: CASSARDRIKLFF.

The gene calls are TRBV7-8 and TRBJ1-2; D remains unclear. V lost 4 bases, J lost 8 bases, and 14 bases lay in between. Germline-derived CDR1 and CDR2 are SGHVS and FQNEAQ. The CDR3 length is 13 residues. CDR3 sequence: CASSSLGHWGYTF. CDR3 DNA sequence: TGTGCCAGCAGCTCACTGGGCCATTGGGGCTACACCTTC. Complete variable domain (other parts from reference TRBV7-8 and TRBJ1-2): GAGVSQSPRYKVAKRGQDVALRCDPISGHVSLFWYQQALGQGPEFLTYFQNEAQLDKSGLPSDRFFAERPEGSVSTLKIQRTQQEDSAVYLCASSSLGHWGYTFGSGTRLTVV.

V gene TRBV27 combines with J gene TRBJ2-2; 7 bases line up with TRBD1. Germline lookup yields CDR1 MNHEY and CDR2 SMNVEV (reference sequence). V shed 7 bases, J shed 7 bases, and the junction held 12 bases outside the gene matches. The CDR3 is made up of 15 amino acids. The CDR3: CASNINRGTGGELFF. The CDR3 region has the DNA TGTGCCAGCAACATAAACAGGGGAACGGGCGGGGAGCTGTTTTTT.

DNA of the CDR3: TGCGCCAGCAGTCAAAAATCAGGGGTGCGAAGTGAAAAACTGTTTTTT. It specifies CASSQKSGVRSEKLFF. This rearrangement joins TRBV4-1 to TRBJ1-4; possible D gene TRBD1, 6 bases. From germline, CDR1 is MGHRA and CDR2 YSYEKL. This CDR3 spans 16 amino acids. V was clipped by 6 bases and J by 7 bases, with 21 bases between them.

This clone was seen a handful of times. The chain is built from TRBV7-2 and TRBJ2-1, with TRBD2 matching over 7 bases. CDR1 and CDR2 (germline): SGHTA, FQGNSA. The CDR3 contains 15 residues. The junction had 3 bases not matched to a gene; V was cut back by 1 base and J by 3 bases. The CDR3 here is CASSLGGGNYNEQFF. In nucleotides, the CDR3 is TGTGCCAGCAGCTTAGGGGGGGGGAACTACAATGAGCAGTTCTTC. The variable domain in full, with the rest retrieved from reference TRBV7-2 and TRBJ2-1, is GAGVSQSPSNKVTEKGKDVELRCDPISGHTALYWYRQSLGQGLEFLIYFQGNSAPDKSGLPSDRFSAERTGGSVSTLTIQRTQQEDSAVYLCASSLGGGNYNEQFFGPGTRLTVL.

This chain joins TRBV7-2 and TRBJ2-1; D possibly corresponds to TRBD2 (5 bases). Deletions cut 5 bases from V and 2 bases from J, with 16 bases between. This CDR3 spans 16 amino acids. Germline V gives CDR1 SGHTA, CDR2 FQGNSA. In nucleotides, the CDR3 is TGTGCCAGCAGCGCTCGAGCCGGGGTCCCCTACAATGAGCAGTTCTTC. As protein: CASSARAGVPYNEQFF.

This clone was found once. The chain links TRBV29-1 to TRBJ2-1; 8 nucleotides agree with TRBD2. V trimming: 4 bases; J trimming: 0 bases; junction bases outside the gene matches: 5. This CDR3 spans 15 amino acids. Germline loops: CDR1 SQVTM, CDR2 ANQGSEA. The CDR3 sequence: CSVAGGPSSYNEQFF. For the CDR3, the DNA is TGCAGCGTTGCGGGAGGGCCCAGCTCCTACAATGAGCAGTTCTTC.

This chain links TRBV10-1 with TRBJ2-5; D is ambiguous. TRBJ2-7 matches the DNA end more closely, so the J call is doubtful. CDR3 length equals 14 residues. Per the germline V gene, CDR1 is WNHNN and CDR2 is SYGVQD (reference sequence). The CDR3 DNA follows: TGCGCCAGCAGTGAGACGGTCCCTCCCTACGAGCAGTACTTC. Its protein is CASSETVPPYEQYF.

The chain combines TRBV6-6 with TRBJ1-4, with 9 nucleotides matching TRBD1. There are 14 residues in the CDR3. The germline CDR1 and CDR2 sequences are MNHNY and SVGAGI (reference sequence). V lost 5 bases, J lost 8 bases, and 6 bases stayed unmatched. The CDR3 sequence is CASSLGQGEEKLFF. In DNA form, the CDR3 reads TGTGCCAGCAGTCTGGGACAGGGAGAAGAAAAACTGTTTTTT.

This clone occurred a few times. The gene calls are TRBV28 and TRBJ1-2; D unresolved. The CDR3 is made up of 12 amino acids. Trimming cost V 5 bases and J 8 bases, with 12 bases left between them. Germline V lookup: CDR1 MDHEN, CDR2 SYDVKM. The CDR3 DNA reads TGTGCCAGCAGTCCATTCCGCGGGGGCTACACCTTC. This sequence encodes CASSPFRGGYTF.

V gene TRBV19 combines with J gene TRBJ2-4, with D unresolved. CDR3 length: 16 amino acids. V lost 1 base and J lost 0, with 10 bases in between. Germline CDR1 reads LNHDA; CDR2 reads SQIVND (reference sequence). This CDR3 reads CASSIVSRLAKNIQYF. As DNA, the CDR3 is TGTGCCAGTAGTATAGTAAGTAGACTAGCCAAAAACATTCAGTACTTC.

The V call is TRBV6-1, the J call TRBJ1-2; 7 bases match TRBD1. The CDR3 length is 14 residues. Looked up from germline, CDR1 is MNHNS and CDR2 is SASEGT. Unmatched junction bases numbered 5, after V lost 7 bases and J lost 0 bases. The CDR3 loop reads CASKRQGANYGYTF. CDR3 bases: TGTGCCAGCAAACGACAGGGTGCTAACTATGGCTACACCTTC.

DNA for the CDR3: TGTGCCAGCAGCCGGACTAGCGGGGGCAACACCGGGGAGCTGTTTTTT. Translated, it gives CASSRTSGGNTGELFF. J is TRBJ2-2 and V is TRBV7-9; 13 positions agree with TRBD2. Per the germline V gene, CDR1 is SEHNR and CDR2 is FQNEAQ (reference sequence). The CDR3 sequence is 16 residues long. J gave up 2 bases and V 5 bases, and 2 bases lay outside the gene matches.

A single count supports this clone. The chain links TRBV5-1 to TRBJ2-3; TRBD2 matches 9 bases. The CDR3 has 17 residues. J lost 4 bases, V lost 3 bases, and 12 bases had no gene match. Germline V lookup: CDR1 SGHRS, CDR2 YFSETQ. CDR3: CASSSQRGSGSADTQYF. The CDR3 DNA follows: TGCGCCAGCAGCTCTCAACGGGGTAGCGGGAGTGCAGATACGCAGTATTTT.

The J gene is TRBJ2-2, the V gene TRBV11-3; the match to TRBD2 covers 8 bases. CDR3 length: 13 amino acids. Germline CDR1 SGHNT, CDR2 YENEEA. With V trimmed by 8 bases and J by 4 bases, 3 bases remained unmatched. The CDR3 DNA is TGTGCCAGCGGGACTAGTCCCACCGGGGAGCTGTTTTTT. It translates to CASGTSPTGELFF.

The chain combines TRBV7-9 with TRBJ2-7; 8 bases line up with TRBD2. From germline, CDR1 is SEHNR and CDR2 FQNEAQ (reference sequence). The V segment lost 2 bases and the J segment 2 bases; nucleotides outside the gene matches: 14. The CDR3 contains 18 residues. The CDR3, as DNA: TGTGCCAGCAGCTTAATGTCGGGACTAGTTTCTAAAACCTACGAGCAGTACTTC. This gives the protein CASSLMSGLVSKTYEQYF.

V is TRBV4-2 and J is TRBJ2-1; 10 bases map to TRBD2. Germline assignment: CDR1 LGHNA and CDR2 YNFKEQ. This CDR3 spans 16 amino acids. The ends lost 3 bases at V and 4 bases at J; junction bases unmatched: 6. In DNA form, the CDR3 reads TGTGCCAGCAGCCACTCGGGGACTAGCGAATACAATGAGCAGTTCTTC. This sequence encodes CASSHSGTSEYNEQFF.

This clone was counted only a few times. The chain is built from TRBV7-9 and TRBJ2-5; D might be TRBD2 (6 bases). The germline V and J ends were trimmed by 3 bases and 5 bases, with 16 bases remaining between them. Looked up from germline, CDR1 is SEHNR and CDR2 is FQNEAQ (reference sequence). This CDR3 spans 15 amino acids. The CDR3 bases are TGTGCCAGCAGCTTCCCTGAACTAGCTGGGGAGACCCAGTACTTC. Translating gives CASSFPELAGETQYF.

This chain joins TRBV9 and TRBJ2-7, with a weak D call TRBD1 (5 bases). V lost 0 bases and J 7 bases, leaving 14 bases between the germline ends. CDR1 and CDR2 from the germline V gene are SGDLS and YYNGEE. CDR3 size: 14 residues. The CDR3 region has the DNA TGTGCCAGCAGCGTAGGAGGCAGGGCCCAAGAGCAGTACTTC. The encoded protein is CASSVGGRAQEQYF.

This rearrangement joins TRBV7-2 to TRBJ1-2, with TRBD1 matching 12 bases. Germline values: CDR1 SGHTA, CDR2 FQGNSA. Losses at the gene ends were 5 bases for V and 3 bases for J; bases not matched to a gene: 10. The CDR3 is made up of 17 amino acids. The DNA of the CDR3 is TGTGCCAGCAGCCCCGCCGGGACAGGGGGCATCGACTATGGCTACACCTTC. Amino acid sequence: CASSPAGTGGIDYGYTF.

The chain couples TRBV15 to TRBJ1-1, with D unclear. Germline V gene sequence: CDR1 LNHNV, CDR2 YYDKDF (reference sequence). The CDR3 runs to 16 residues. V lost 0 bases, J lost 5 bases, and 16 bases lay in between. CDR3 loop: CATSREGGQVLTEAFF. CDR3 sequence (DNA): TGTGCCACCAGCAGAGAAGGTGGGCAGGTTTTAACTGAAGCTTTCTTT. Filled out from reference TRBV15 and TRBJ1-1, the complete variable domain reads DAMVIQNPRYQVTQFGKPVTLSCSQTLNHNVMYWYQQKSSQAPKLLFHYYDKDFNNEADTPDNFQSRRPNTSFCFLDIRSPGLGDTAMYLCATSREGGQVLTEAFFGQGTRLTVV.

This chain joins TRBV7-2 and TRBJ1-1, with D maybe TRBD1 (5 bases). Germline V gives CDR1 SGHTA, CDR2 FQGNSA. Trimming took 6 bases from V and 1 from J, leaving 18 bases between them. This CDR3 comprises 16 residues. The CDR3 here is CASRPAGGWRNTEAFF. For the CDR3, the DNA is TGTGCCAGCAGACCAGCGGGGGGGTGGAGGAACACTGAAGCTTTCTTT.

J is TRBJ1-1 and V is TRBV5-1, with 7 nucleotides matching TRBD1. This CDR3 is 17 amino acids long. V shed 5 bases, J shed 1 base, and the junction held 14 bases outside the gene matches. Germline V gene sequence: CDR1 SGHRS, CDR2 YFSETQ. Here the CDR3 reads CASRRTGNQFGNTEAFF. CDR3 in DNA: TGCGCCAGCAGAAGGACAGGAAATCAATTTGGGAACACTGAAGCTTTCTTT.

The rearrangement joins TRBV18 to TRBJ1-5; D perhaps matches TRBD1 (6 bases). CDR3 length equals 13 residues. V shed 4 bases and J shed 7 bases, with 11 bases lying between them. Germline loops: CDR1 KGHSH, CDR2 LQKENI. CDR3 coding DNA: TGTGCCAGCTCACAGGAACAGGGACAGCCCCAGCATTTT. It specifies CASSQEQGQPQHF.

The chain uses TRBV15 and TRBJ2-5, with D hard to call. Trimming left V 1 base short and J 4 bases short, with 7 bases between. The germline V gene encodes CDR1 LNHNV and CDR2 YYDKDF (reference sequence). The CDR3 has 13 amino acids. This CDR3 reads CATSRVPGETQYF. The CDR3 DNA follows: TGTGCCACCAGCAGAGTTCCGGGAGAGACCCAGTACTTC.